This is a list of T cell receptor beta chains from one sample in a study of T cell changes during pregnancy in multiple sclerosis. Clones were sequenced by immunoSEQ multiplex PCR, and TCRdb holds only the in-frame ones, with some missing. The repertoire includes approximately 66,000 clones, about 91% of them detected once, and over 4.5% sits in the top ten. The source was CD8+ T cells from peripheral blood mononuclear cells, collected before pregnancy. All receptors derive from a female donor with multiple sclerosis, enrolled in a pregnancy study. The CDR3 runs from the conserved cysteine through the conserved F or W. The order of the fields is clone size, J gene, V gene, D gene, CDR3 DNA, CDR3 protein. D genes are given only for firm matches. Clone size is given for some rows only: seen once, a few or many times, or a class if the clone is expanded.

size: -; J: TRBJ2-7; V: TRBV6-5; D: -; DNA: TGTGCCAGCAGTTACGACCCGGGTGGCTCCTACGAGCAGTACTTC; CDR3: CASSYDPGGSYEQYF
size: -; J: TRBJ1-1; V: TRBV9; D: -; DNA: TGTGCCAGCAGCGGTCGACTGAACAATGAAGCTTTCTTT; CDR3: CASSGRLNNEAFF
size: -; J: TRBJ1-1; V: TRBV12-5; D: -; DNA: TGTGCTAGTGCTCTAGGGCTGGGGCCTACACCTGAAGCTTTCTTT; CDR3: CASALGLGPTPEAFF
size: -; J: TRBJ1-4; V: TRBV7-8; D: -; DNA: TGTGCCAGCAGCGCTTCTGGAGTGGGTGAAAAACTGTTTTTT; CDR3: CASSASGVGEKLFF
size: -; J: TRBJ1-2; V: TRBV27; D: -; DNA: TGTGCCAGCTGGACAGATTACTATGGCTACACCTTC; CDR3: CASWTDYYGYTF
size: once; J: TRBJ1-1; V: TRBV9; D: -; DNA: TGTGCCAGCAGCAAGGAGGGAATGAACACTGAAGCTTTCTTT; CDR3: CASSKEGMNTEAFF
size: -; J: TRBJ2-3; V: TRBV5-1; D: TRBD2; DNA: TGCGCCAGCAGCCAGGGACTAGCGGGGGCCACAGATACGCAGTATTTT; CDR3: CASSQGLAGATDTQYF
size: -; J: TRBJ2-7; V: TRBV13; D: -; DNA: TGTGCCAGCAGTCAGCGACAGAAAAACTACGAGCAGTACTTC; CDR3: CASSQRQKNYEQYF
size: few; J: TRBJ1-6; V: TRBV19; D: -; DNA: TGTGCCAGTAGTAGTTCAGTTTCGAATTCACCCCTCCACTTT; CDR3: CASSSSVSNSPLHF
size: -; J: TRBJ1-2; V: TRBV4-1; D: -; DNA: TGCGCCAGCAGCCAAGATTTTCGGGGCTACACCTTC; CDR3: CASSQDFRGYTF
size: -; J: TRBJ2-7; V: TRBV11-3; D: TRBD1; DNA: TGTGCCAGCAGTTCCGGGACAGCGAGGGACGAGCAGTACTTC; CDR3: CASSSGTARDEQYF
size: -; J: TRBJ2-3; V: TRBV9; D: -; DNA: TGTGCCAGCAGCGTAGCGGATACGCAGTATTTT; CDR3: CASSVADTQYF
size: -; J: TRBJ1-3; V: TRBV19; D: -; DNA: TGTGCCAGTAGCCCGGGGGGGAGCTCTGGAAACACCATATATTTT; CDR3: CASSPGGSSGNTIYF
size: -; J: TRBJ2-1; V: TRBV15; D: -; DNA: TGTGCCACCAGCCCCTATCCCTCTAGCAACTCCTACAATGAGCAGTTCTTC; CDR3: CATSPYPSSNSYNEQFF
size: -; J: TRBJ2-7; V: TRBV19; D: -; DNA: TGTGCCAGTAGTATAGGCTCGGTCTACGAGCAGTACTTC; CDR3: CASSIGSVYEQYF
size: -; J: TRBJ2-5; V: TRBV29-1; D: TRBD2; DNA: TGCAGCGTTGTTCTCGCGGGGGGGGGCCCGCAAGAGACCCAGTACTTC; CDR3: CSVVLAGGGPQETQYF
size: -; J: TRBJ2-2; V: TRBV7-6; D: TRBD2; DNA: TGTGCCAGCAGCTTAACCGGGGGGGCCCTCGGGGAGCTGTTTTTT; CDR3: CASSLTGGALGELFF